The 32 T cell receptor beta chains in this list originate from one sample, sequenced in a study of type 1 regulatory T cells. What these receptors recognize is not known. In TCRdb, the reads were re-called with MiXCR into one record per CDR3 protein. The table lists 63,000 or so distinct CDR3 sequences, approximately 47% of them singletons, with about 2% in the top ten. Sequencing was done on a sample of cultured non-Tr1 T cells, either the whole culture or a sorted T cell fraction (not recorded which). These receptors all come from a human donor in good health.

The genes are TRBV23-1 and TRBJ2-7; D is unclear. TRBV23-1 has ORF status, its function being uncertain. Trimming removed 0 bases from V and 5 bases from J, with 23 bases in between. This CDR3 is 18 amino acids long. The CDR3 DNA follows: TGCGCCAGCAGTCAATCGATGTCCGACTCCATCCCTCCCCACGAGCAGTACTTC. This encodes CASSQSMSDSIPPHEQYF.

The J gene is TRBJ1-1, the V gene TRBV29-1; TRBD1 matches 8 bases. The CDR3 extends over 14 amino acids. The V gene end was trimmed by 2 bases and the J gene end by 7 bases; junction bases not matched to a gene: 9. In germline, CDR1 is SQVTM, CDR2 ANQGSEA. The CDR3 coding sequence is TGCAGCGTTGAAATCCCCCAGGGGGCGAGTGAAGCTTTCTTT. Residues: CSVEIPQGASEAFF.

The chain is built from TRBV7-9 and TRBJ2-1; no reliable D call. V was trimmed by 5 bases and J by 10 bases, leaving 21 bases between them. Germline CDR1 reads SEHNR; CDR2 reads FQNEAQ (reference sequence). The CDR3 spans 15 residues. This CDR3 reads CASSPRQVPLGEQFF. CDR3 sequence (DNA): TGTGCCAGCAGCCCCCGGCAGGTACCTCTGGGAGAGCAGTTCTTC. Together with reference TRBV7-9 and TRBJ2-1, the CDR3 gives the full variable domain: DTGVSQNPRHKITKRGQNVTFRCDPISEHNRLYWYRQTLGQGPEFLTYFQNEAQLEKSRLLSDRFSAERPKGSFSTLEIQRTEQGDSAMYLCASSPRQVPLGEQFFGPGTRLTVL.

The CDR3 is CASSSRLAAQETQYF. In DNA, the CDR3 is TGTGCCAGCAGCTCCCGACTAGCGGCTCAAGAGACCCAGTACTTC. This chain links TRBV7-9 with TRBJ2-5; TRBD2 matches at 9 bases. The germline gives CDR1 SEHNR, CDR2 FQNEAQ (reference sequence). Germline trimming cut 4 bases from V and 2 bases from J; bases unmatched to any gene: 5. The CDR3 loop spans 15 amino acids.

The CDR3: CASRPTGLTNEKLFF. The CDR3, as DNA: TGTGCCAGCAGGCCAACAGGGCTAACTAATGAAAAACTGTTTTTT. The V call is TRBV6-5, the J call TRBJ1-4; D might be TRBD1 (6 bases). The germline V and J ends were trimmed by 6 bases and 1 base, with 12 bases remaining between them. CDR3 size: 15 residues. The germline V gene has CDR1 MNHEY and CDR2 SVGAGI.

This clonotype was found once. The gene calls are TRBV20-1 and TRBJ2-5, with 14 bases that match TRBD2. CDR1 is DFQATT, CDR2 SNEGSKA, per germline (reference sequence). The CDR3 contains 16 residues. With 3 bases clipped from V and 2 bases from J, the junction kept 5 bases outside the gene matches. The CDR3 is CSARGTSGGLQETQYF. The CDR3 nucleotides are TGCAGTGCTAGGGGGACTAGCGGGGGCCTACAAGAGACCCAGTACTTC.

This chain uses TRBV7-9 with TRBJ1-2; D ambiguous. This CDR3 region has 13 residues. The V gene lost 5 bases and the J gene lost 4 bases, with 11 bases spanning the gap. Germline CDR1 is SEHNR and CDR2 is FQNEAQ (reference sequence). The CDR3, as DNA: TGTGCCAGCAGCCCCTCGAACGCCTATGGCTACACCTTC. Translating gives CASSPSNAYGYTF. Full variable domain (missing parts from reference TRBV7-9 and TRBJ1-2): DTGVSQNPRHKITKRGQNVTFRCDPISEHNRLYWYRQTLGQGPEFLTYFQNEAQLEKSRLLSDRFSAERPKGSFSTLEIQRTEQGDSAMYLCASSPSNAYGYTFGSGTRLTVV.

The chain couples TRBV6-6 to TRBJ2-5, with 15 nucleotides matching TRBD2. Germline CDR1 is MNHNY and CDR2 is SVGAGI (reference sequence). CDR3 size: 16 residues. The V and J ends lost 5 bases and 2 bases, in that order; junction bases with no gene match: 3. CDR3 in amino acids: CASSVGLAGGQETQYF. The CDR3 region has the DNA TGTGCCAGCAGTGTTGGACTAGCGGGGGGGCAAGAGACCCAGTACTTC.

In nucleotides, the CDR3 is TGCGCCAGCAGCTTGGCCTTCAGCACAGATACGCAGTATTTT. Its translation is CASSLAFSTDTQYF. The chain couples TRBV5-1 to TRBJ2-3; D ambiguous. Germline V lookup: CDR1 SGHRS, CDR2 YFSETQ. The CDR3 loop spans 14 amino acids. Trimming shortened V by 0 bases and J by 0 bases, and 5 bases separated the two germline ends. Based on the CDR3 plus reference TRBV5-1 and TRBJ2-3, the full variable domain is KAGVTQTPRYLIKTRGQQVTLSCSPISGHRSVSWYQQTPGQGLQFLFEYFSETQRNKGNFPGRFSGRQFSNSRSEMNVSTLELGDSALYLCASSLAFSTDTQYFGPGTRLTVL.

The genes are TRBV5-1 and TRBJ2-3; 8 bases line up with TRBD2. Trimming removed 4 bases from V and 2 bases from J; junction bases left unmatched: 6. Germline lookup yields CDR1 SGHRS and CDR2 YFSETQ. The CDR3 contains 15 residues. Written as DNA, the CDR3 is TGCGCCAGCAGCCTGGGGACTAGTTACACAGATACGCAGTATTTT. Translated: CASSLGTSYTDTQYF.

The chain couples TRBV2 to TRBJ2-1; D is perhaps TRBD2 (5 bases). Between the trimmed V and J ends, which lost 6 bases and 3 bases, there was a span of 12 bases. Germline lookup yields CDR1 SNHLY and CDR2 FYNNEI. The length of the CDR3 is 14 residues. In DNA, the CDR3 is TGTGCCAGCAGGCCCGGCGGGTTCTACAATGAGCAGTTCTTC. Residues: CASRPGGFYNEQFF. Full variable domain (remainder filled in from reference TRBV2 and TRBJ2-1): EPEVTQTPSHQVTQMGQEVILRCVPISNHLYFYWYRQILGQKVEFLVSFYNNEISEKSEIFDDQFSVERPDGSNFTLKIRSTKLEDSAMYFCASRPGGFYNEQFFGPGTRLTVL.

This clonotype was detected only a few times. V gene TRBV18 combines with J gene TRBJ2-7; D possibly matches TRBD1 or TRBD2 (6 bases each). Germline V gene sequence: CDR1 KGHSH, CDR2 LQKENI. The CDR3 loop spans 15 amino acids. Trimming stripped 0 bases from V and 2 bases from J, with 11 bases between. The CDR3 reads CASSPPGRGAYEQYF. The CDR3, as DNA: TGTGCCAGCTCACCACCCGGAAGGGGGGCCTACGAGCAGTACTTC.

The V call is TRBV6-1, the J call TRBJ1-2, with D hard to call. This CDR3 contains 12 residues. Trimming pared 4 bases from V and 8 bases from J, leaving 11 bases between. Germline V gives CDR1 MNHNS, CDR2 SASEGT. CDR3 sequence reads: CASSVGKSGYTF. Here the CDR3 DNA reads TGTGCCAGCAGTGTCGGGAAGTCGGGCTACACCTTC.

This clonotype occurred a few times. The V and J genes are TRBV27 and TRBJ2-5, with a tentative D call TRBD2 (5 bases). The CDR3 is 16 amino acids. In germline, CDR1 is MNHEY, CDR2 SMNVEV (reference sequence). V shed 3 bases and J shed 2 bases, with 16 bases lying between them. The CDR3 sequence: CASSFSPKRGQETQYF. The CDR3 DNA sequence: TGTGCCAGCAGTTTTAGTCCGAAACGCGGGCAAGAGACCCAGTACTTC.

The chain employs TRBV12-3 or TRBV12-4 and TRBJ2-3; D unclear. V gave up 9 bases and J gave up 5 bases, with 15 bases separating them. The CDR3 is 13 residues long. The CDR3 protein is CASNTASLDTQYF. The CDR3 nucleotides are TGTGCCAGTAACACTGCAAGTTTAGATACGCAGTATTTT.

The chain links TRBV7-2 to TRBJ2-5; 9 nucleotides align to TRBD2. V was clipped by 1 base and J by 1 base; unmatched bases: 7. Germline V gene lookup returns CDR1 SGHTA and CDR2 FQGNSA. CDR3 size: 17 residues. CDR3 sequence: CASSLDGAGGPQETQYF. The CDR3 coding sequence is TGTGCCAGCAGCTTAGATGGGGCGGGGGGGCCCCAAGAGACCCAGTACTTC.

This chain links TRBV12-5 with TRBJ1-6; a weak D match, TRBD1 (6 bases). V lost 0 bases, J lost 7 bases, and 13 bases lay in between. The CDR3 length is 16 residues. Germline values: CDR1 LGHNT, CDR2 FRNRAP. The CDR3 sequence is CASGLVLGRGNSPLHF. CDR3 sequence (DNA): TGTGCTAGTGGTTTGGTACTGGGGAGGGGGAATTCACCCCTCCACTTT.

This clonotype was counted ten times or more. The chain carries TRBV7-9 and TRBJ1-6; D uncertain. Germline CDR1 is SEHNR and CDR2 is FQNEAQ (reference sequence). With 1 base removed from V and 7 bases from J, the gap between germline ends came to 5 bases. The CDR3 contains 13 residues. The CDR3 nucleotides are TGTGCCAGCAGCTTAGAAGGGAATTCACCCCTCCACTTT. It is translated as CASSLEGNSPLHF. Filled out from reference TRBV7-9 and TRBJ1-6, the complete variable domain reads DTGVSQNPRHKITKRGQNVTFRCDPISEHNRLYWYRQTLGQGPEFLTYFQNEAQLEKSRLLSDRFSAERPKGSFSTLEIQRTEQGDSAMYLCASSLEGNSPLHFGNGTRLTVT.

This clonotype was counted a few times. The CDR3 sequence is CSARDRLPEGRAETQYF. CDR3 coding DNA: TGCAGTGCTAGAGATCGGCTCCCCGAGGGACGTGCAGAGACCCAGTACTTC. The V and J genes are TRBV20-1 and TRBJ2-5; the D call may be TRBD1 or TRBD2 (5 bases each). The germline V gene has CDR1 DFQATT and CDR2 SNEGSKA (reference sequence). V shed 0 bases and J shed 4 bases, with 21 bases lying between them. The CDR3 extends over 17 amino acids.

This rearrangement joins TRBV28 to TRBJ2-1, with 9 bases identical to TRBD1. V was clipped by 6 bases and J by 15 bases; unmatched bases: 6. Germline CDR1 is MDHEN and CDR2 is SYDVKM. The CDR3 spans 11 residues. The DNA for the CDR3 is TGTGCCAGCAGAGACAGGGGGGCACGGTTCTTC. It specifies CASRDRGARFF.

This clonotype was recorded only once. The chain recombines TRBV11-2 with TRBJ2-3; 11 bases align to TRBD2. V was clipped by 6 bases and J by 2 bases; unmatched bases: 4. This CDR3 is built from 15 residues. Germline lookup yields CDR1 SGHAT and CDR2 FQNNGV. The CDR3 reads CASSFSGGATDTQYF. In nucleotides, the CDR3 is TGTGCCAGCAGTTTTAGCGGGGGGGCCACAGATACGCAGTATTTT.

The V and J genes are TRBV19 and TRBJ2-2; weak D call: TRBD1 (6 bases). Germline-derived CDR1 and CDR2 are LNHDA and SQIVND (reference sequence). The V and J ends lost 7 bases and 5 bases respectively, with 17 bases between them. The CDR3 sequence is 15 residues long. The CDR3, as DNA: TGTGCCAGTACCGCGCCCACAGGGATTACCGGGGAGCTGTTTTTT. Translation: CASTAPTGITGELFF. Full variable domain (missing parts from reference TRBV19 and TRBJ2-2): DGGITQSPKYLFRKEGQNVTLSCEQNLNHDAMYWYRQDPGQGLRLIYYSQIVNDFQKGDIAEGYSVSREKKESFPLTVTSAQKNPTAFYLCASTAPTGITGELFFGEGSRLTVL.

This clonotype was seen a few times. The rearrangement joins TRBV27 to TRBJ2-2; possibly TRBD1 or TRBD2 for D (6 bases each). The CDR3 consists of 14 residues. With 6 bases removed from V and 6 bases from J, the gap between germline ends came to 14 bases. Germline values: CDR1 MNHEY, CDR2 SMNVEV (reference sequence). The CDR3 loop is CASRSLRGAGELFF. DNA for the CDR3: TGTGCCAGCAGGTCCCTAAGGGGGGCCGGGGAGCTGTTTTTT.

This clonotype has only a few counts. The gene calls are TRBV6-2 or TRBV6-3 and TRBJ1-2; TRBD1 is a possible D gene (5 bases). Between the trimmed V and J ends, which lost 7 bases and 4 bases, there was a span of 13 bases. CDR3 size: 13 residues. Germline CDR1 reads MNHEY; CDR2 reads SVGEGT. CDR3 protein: CASTPGALYGYTF. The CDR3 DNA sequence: TGTGCCAGCACGCCCGGGGCCCTCTATGGCTACACCTTC.

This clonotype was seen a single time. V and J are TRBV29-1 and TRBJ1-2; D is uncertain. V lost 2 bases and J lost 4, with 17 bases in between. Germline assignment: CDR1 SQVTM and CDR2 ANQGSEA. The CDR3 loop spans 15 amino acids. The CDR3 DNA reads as TGCAGCGTTGAAATTTCTGGGTCTAGTCCCTATGGCTACACCTTC. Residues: CSVEISGSSPYGYTF.

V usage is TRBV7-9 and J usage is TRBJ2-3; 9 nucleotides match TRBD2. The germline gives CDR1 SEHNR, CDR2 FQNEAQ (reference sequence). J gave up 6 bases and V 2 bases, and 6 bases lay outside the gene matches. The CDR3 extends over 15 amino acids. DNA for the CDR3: TGTGCCAGCAGCTTAATTATGGGACTAGCTGATACGCAGTATTTT. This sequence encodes CASSLIMGLADTQYF. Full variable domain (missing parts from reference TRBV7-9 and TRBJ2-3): DTGVSQNPRHKITKRGQNVTFRCDPISEHNRLYWYRQTLGQGPEFLTYFQNEAQLEKSRLLSDRFSAERPKGSFSTLEIQRTEQGDSAMYLCASSLIMGLADTQYFGPGTRLTVL.

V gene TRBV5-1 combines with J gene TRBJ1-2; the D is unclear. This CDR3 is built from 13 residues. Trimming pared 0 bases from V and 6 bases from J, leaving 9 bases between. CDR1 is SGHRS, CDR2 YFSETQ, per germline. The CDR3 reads CASSLGGRDGYTF. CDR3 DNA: TGCGCCAGCAGCTTGGGAGGACGGGATGGCTACACCTTC.

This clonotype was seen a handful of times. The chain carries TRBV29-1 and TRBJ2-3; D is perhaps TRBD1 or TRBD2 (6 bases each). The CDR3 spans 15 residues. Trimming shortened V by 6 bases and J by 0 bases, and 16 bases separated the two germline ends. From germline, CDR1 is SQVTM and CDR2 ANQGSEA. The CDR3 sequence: CSVGRGDPSTDTQYF. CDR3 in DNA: TGCAGCGTCGGAAGGGGGGACCCTAGCACAGATACGCAGTATTTT.

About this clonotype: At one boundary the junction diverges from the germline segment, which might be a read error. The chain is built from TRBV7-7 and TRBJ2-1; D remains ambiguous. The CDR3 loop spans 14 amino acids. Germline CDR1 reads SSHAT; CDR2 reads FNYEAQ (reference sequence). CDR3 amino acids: CASSSSRSGNEQFF. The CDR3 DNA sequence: TGTGCTAGCAGCTCATCGCGATCGGGCAATGAGCAGTTCTTC.

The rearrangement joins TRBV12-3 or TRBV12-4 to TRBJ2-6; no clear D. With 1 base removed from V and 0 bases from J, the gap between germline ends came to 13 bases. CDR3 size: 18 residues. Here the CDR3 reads CASSLEPGLGSGANVLTF. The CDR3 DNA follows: TGTGCCAGCAGTTTAGAGCCGGGTCTCGGCTCTGGGGCCAACGTCCTGACTTTC.

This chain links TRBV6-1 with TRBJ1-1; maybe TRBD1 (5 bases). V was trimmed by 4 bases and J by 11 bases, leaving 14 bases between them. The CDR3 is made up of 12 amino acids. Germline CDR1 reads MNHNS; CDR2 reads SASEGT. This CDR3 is CASSGGTFVAFF. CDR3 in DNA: TGTGCCAGCAGTGGAGGGACTTTCGTGGCTTTCTTT.

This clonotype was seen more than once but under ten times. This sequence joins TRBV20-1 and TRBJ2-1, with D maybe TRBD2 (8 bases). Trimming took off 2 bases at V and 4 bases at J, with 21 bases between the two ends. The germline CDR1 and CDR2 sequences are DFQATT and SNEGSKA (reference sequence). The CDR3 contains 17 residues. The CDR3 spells CSARFDRVSGGYNEQFF. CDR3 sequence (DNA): TGCAGTGCTAGATTTGACAGGGTCAGCGGGGGTTACAATGAGCAGTTCTTC.